These 26 T cell receptor beta chains share one sample of origin, sequenced in a study of blood T cell repertoires in COVID-19. Sequencing was performed with immunoSEQ multiplex PCR; in TCRdb, only in-frame clones are kept and a portion is missing. The sample carries about 55,000 clones, around 80% recorded once. The specimen sequenced was peripheral blood. These receptors were taken from a human donor in a cohort sampled during active or convalescent COVID-19.

The V gene is TRBV7-9, the J gene TRBJ2-7; D possibly corresponds to TRBD1 (5 bases). This CDR3 has 15 amino acids. With 1 base removed from V and 7 bases from J, the gap between germline ends came to 17 bases. Germline lookup yields CDR1 SEHNR and CDR2 FQNEAQ (reference sequence). The CDR3 region is CASSLGQGLLEEQYF. Written as DNA, the CDR3 is TGTGCCAGCAGCTTAGGGCAGGGCCTGTTGGAGGAGCAGTACTTC.

The V gene is TRBV4-3, the J gene TRBJ2-2; 7 positions agree with TRBD1. V shed 5 bases and J 3 bases; nucleotides not matched to a gene: 9. The CDR3 has 16 residues. The germline V gene has CDR1 LGHNA and CDR2 YSLEER. In DNA form, the CDR3 reads TGCGCCAGCAGCTTTACCTGGGACAGCGACACCGGGGAGCTGTTTTTT. Amino acid sequence: CASSFTWDSDTGELFF.

This chain links TRBV3-1 (or the pseudogene TRBV3-2) with TRBJ2-1; perhaps TRBD2 as D (7 bases). This CDR3 comprises 15 residues. Trimming removed 0 bases from V and 4 bases from J, with 10 bases in between. Germline values: CDR1 LGHDT, CDR2 YNNKEL (reference sequence). The DNA of the CDR3 is TGTGCCAGCAGCCAAGAGAGGGGGGGGTACAATGAGCAGTTCTTC. This encodes CASSQERGGYNEQFF.

The rearrangement joins TRBV7-2 to TRBJ2-1, with 9 bases lining up with TRBD2. The CDR3 is made up of 17 amino acids. The germline CDR1 and CDR2 sequences are SGHTA and FQGNSA. After removal of 5 bases from V and 8 bases from J, the junction contained 16 bases not matched to a gene. CDR3 bases: TGTGCCAGCAGCCCAAGGGCGGGGGGGTCGAGGGTCCATGAGCAGTTCTTC. Amino acids: CASSPRAGGSRVHEQFF.

Note on this clone: A read error likely explains this, since a far larger clone differs by one base. The CDR3 DNA reads as TGTGCCAGCAGCCCCGGGACAGGGTCCTACGAGCAGTACTTC. Translation gives CASSPGTGSYEQYF. V and J are TRBV7-9 and TRBJ2-7; 9 nucleotides agree with TRBD1. Germline CDR1 is SEHNR and CDR2 is FQNEAQ (reference sequence). J gave up 1 base and V 5 bases, and 3 bases lay outside the gene matches. This CDR3 contains 14 residues.

This clone has only one observation. This chain connects TRBV3-1 (or the pseudogene TRBV3-2) to TRBJ2-5; D not certain. Trimming cost V 0 bases and J 2 bases, with 7 bases left between them. The CDR3 is made up of 14 amino acids. Germline loops: CDR1 LGHDT, CDR2 YNNKEL (reference sequence). The chain's CDR3 is CASSQDPTQETQYF. The CDR3 DNA reads TGTGCCAGCAGCCAAGATCCGACACAAGAGACCCAGTACTTC.

The chain uses TRBV10-3 and TRBJ2-5; D ambiguous. There are 13 residues in the CDR3. CDR1 is ENHRY, CDR2 SYGVKD, per germline. V was trimmed by 10 bases and J by 2 bases, leaving 14 bases between them. The CDR3 is CATQDVLQETQYF. The CDR3 nucleotides read TGTGCCACCCAAGACGTACTACAAGAGACCCAGTACTTC.

This sequence joins TRBV2 and TRBJ2-1; 7 bases are a match to TRBD2. CDR3 length equals 14 residues. The germline CDR1 and CDR2 sequences are SNHLY and FYNNEI. After removal of 9 bases from V and 7 bases from J, the junction contained 12 bases not matched to a gene. As DNA, the CDR3 is TGTGCCAGTTCCCTGGGGGAGGGGAAAAATGAGCAGTTCTTC. Translated: CASSLGEGKNEQFF.

This chain joins TRBV24-1 and TRBJ2-1, with D hard to call. CDR3 length equals 16 residues. Per germline, CDR1 KGHDR and CDR2 SFDVKD. V gave up 4 bases and J gave up 0 bases, with 12 bases separating them. CDR3 loop: CATSDSDTVSYNEQFF. The CDR3 DNA is TGTGCCACCAGTGACTCAGACACCGTCTCCTACAATGAGCAGTTCTTC.

This clone was picked up one time. The J gene is TRBJ2-1, the V gene TRBV10-3; 7 positions agree with TRBD2. V trimming: 6 bases; J trimming: 7 bases; junction bases outside the gene matches: 12. This CDR3 has 15 residues. Germline loops: CDR1 ENHRY, CDR2 SYGVKD. The CDR3 sequence: CAISKAGSQGNEQFF. CDR3 bases: TGTGCCATCAGCAAAGCGGGGAGCCAAGGGAATGAGCAGTTCTTC.

The chain recombines TRBV6-6 with TRBJ1-3; perhaps TRBD1 as D (5 bases). Germline lookup yields CDR1 MNHNY and CDR2 SVGAGI (reference sequence). This CDR3 has 12 residues. V lost 6 bases to trimming and J lost 2 bases, with 5 bases between them. CDR3 residues: CASRTAGNTIYF. The DNA of the CDR3 is TGTGCCAGCAGGACAGCTGGAAACACCATATATTTT.

The chain joins TRBV10-2 to TRBJ1-1; D might be TRBD1 (6 bases). The V and J ends lost 3 bases and 2 bases respectively, with 7 bases between them. This CDR3 has 13 residues. Looked up from germline, CDR1 is WSHSY and CDR2 is SAAADI. CDR3 protein: CASSDRGNTEAFF. The CDR3 DNA is TGCGCCAGCAGTGACAGGGGTAACACTGAAGCTTTCTTT.

The chain combines TRBV9 with TRBJ2-1; TRBD1 agrees at 9 bases. The trim removed 4 bases at V and 3 bases at J, leaving 8 bases unmatched. This CDR3 is 16 amino acids long. Germline V CDR1 and CDR2: SGDLS, YYNGEE. The CDR3 protein is CASSPSGTGYYNEQFF. In DNA, the CDR3 is TGTGCCAGCAGCCCCTCCGGGACAGGGTACTACAATGAGCAGTTCTTC.

The chain recombines TRBV6-5 with TRBJ1-5; 9 nucleotides line up with TRBD1. This CDR3 comprises 15 residues. Trimming removed 0 bases from V and 7 bases from J; junction bases left unmatched: 4. CDR1 and CDR2 from the germline V gene are MNHEY and SVGAGI. CDR3 in amino acids: CASSYSGQGHQPQHF. CDR3 coding DNA: TGTGCCAGCAGTTACTCGGGACAGGGACACCAGCCCCAGCATTTT.

This chain uses TRBV5-5 with TRBJ2-2; a possible D gene is TRBD1 (7 bases). V lost 0 bases to trimming and J lost 5 bases, with 14 bases between them. CDR1 is SGHKS, CDR2 YYEKEE, per germline (reference sequence). The CDR3 runs to 16 residues. The DNA of the CDR3 is TGTGCCAGCAGCTTGGATCTGACAGGGAGGACCGGGGAGCTGTTTTTT. This sequence encodes CASSLDLTGRTGELFF. The full variable domain, in which reference TRBV5-5 and TRBJ2-2 provide the parts outside the CDR3, is DAGVTQSPTHLIKTRGQQVTLRCSPISGHKSVSWYQQVLGQGPQFIFQYYEKEERGRGNFPDRFSARQFPNYSSELNVNALLLGDSALYLCASSLDLTGRTGELFFGEGSRLTVL.

Here the CDR3 reads CATTGEWSTDTQYF. CDR3 DNA sequence: TGTGCCACTACGGGGGAGTGGAGCACAGATACGCAGTATTTT. The rearrangement uses TRBV7-9 and TRBJ2-3, with D maybe TRBD2 (6 bases). CDR1 is SEHNR, CDR2 FQNEAQ, per germline (reference sequence). V was cut by 10 bases and J by 0 bases, with 14 bases left in between. The CDR3 extends over 14 amino acids.

This clone turned up a few times. The rearrangement links TRBV4-1 to TRBJ2-7; the D is unclear. The CDR3 covers 15 residues. Trimming stripped 1 base from V and 3 bases from J, with 13 bases between. The germline CDR1 and CDR2 sequences are MGHRA and YSYEKL. The CDR3: CASSQGFQANYEQYF. Written as DNA, the CDR3 is TGCGCCAGCAGCCAAGGATTTCAGGCAAACTACGAGCAGTACTTC.

The V call is TRBV25-1, the J call TRBJ1-4, with a possible D match to TRBD1 (6 bases). The germline V gene encodes CDR1 MGHDK and CDR2 SYGVNS. Between the trimmed V and J ends, which lost 6 bases and 2 bases, there was a span of 7 bases. The CDR3 contains 13 residues. The CDR3 DNA reads as TGTGCCAGCAGGGACAGCACTAATGAAAAACTGTTTTTT. This sequence encodes CASRDSTNEKLFF.

The chain combines TRBV6-1 with TRBJ1-4; TRBD1 matches at 11 bases. This CDR3 spans 16 amino acids. V lost 3 bases to trimming and J lost 8 bases; unmatched junction nucleotides: 8. Germline V lookup: CDR1 MNHNS, CDR2 SASEGT. The CDR3 protein is CASSEGQGVRSEKLFF. The CDR3 coding sequence is TGTGCCAGCAGTGAGGGACAGGGGGTCCGAAGCGAAAAACTGTTTTTT.

V and J are TRBV9 and TRBJ2-1, with 13 bases matching TRBD2. The CDR3 extends over 16 amino acids. V shed 4 bases, J shed 5 bases, and the junction held 6 bases outside the gene matches. From germline, CDR1 is SGDLS and CDR2 YYNGEE. CDR3 DNA: TGTGCCAGCAGCTCGTGGACTAGCGGGAGAAACAATGAGCAGTTCTTC. Translating gives CASSSWTSGRNNEQFF.

The chain has TRBV4-2 and TRBJ1-1; D is unresolved. With 1 base removed from V and 4 bases from J, the gap between germline ends came to 10 bases. This CDR3 contains 14 residues. The germline CDR1 and CDR2 sequences are LGHNA and YNFKEQ. CDR3 in amino acids: CASSQGSAGTEAFF. The CDR3 DNA sequence: TGTGCCAGCAGCCAAGGTAGTGCGGGCACTGAAGCTTTCTTT.

This rearrangement joins TRBV7-9 to TRBJ1-5, with 7 bases that match TRBD1. The CDR3 runs to 19 residues. Trimming at V came to 5 bases and at J to 0 bases, leaving 16 bases not matched to a gene. Germline CDR1 reads SEHNR; CDR2 reads FQNEAQ (reference sequence). The DNA for the CDR3 is TGTGCCAGCAGCCGTTGGGACAGCTCGAGGAGCTATAGCAATCAGCCCCAGCATTTT. This sequence encodes CASSRWDSSRSYSNQPQHF.

This clone was recorded only once. The chain recombines TRBV11-2 with TRBJ1-4; perhaps TRBD1 as D (5 bases). V was pared by 1 base and J by 12 bases, with 21 bases between. Germline V gene data show CDR1 as SGHAT and CDR2 as FQNNGV. The CDR3 has 16 amino acids. The CDR3 region is CASSLAASVPGGELFF. The CDR3 DNA reads TGTGCCAGCAGCTTAGCCGCGAGCGTTCCTGGAGGGGAACTGTTTTTT.

The J gene is TRBJ2-2, the V gene TRBV9; TRBD1 might be the D (6 bases). The V and J ends lost 3 bases and 2 bases respectively, with 14 bases between them. In germline, CDR1 is SGDLS, CDR2 YYNGEE. CDR3 length equals 16 residues. CDR3 amino acids: CASSGGGRGNTGELFF. The CDR3 region has the DNA TGTGCCAGCAGCGGAGGAGGCAGGGGAAACACCGGGGAGCTGTTTTTT.

V usage is TRBV9 and J usage is TRBJ2-7; 10 nucleotides match TRBD2. The V gene's germline CDR1 is SGDLS and CDR2 YYNGEE. The V and J ends lost 0 bases and 4 bases, in that order; junction bases with no gene match: 7. The CDR3 runs to 16 residues. Here the CDR3 DNA reads TGTGCCAGCAGCGTAGGTCCTAGCGGGAGCCCTTACGAGCAGTACTTC. Amino acid sequence: CASSVGPSGSPYEQYF. The full variable domain, its missing parts supplied by reference TRBV9 and TRBJ2-7, is DSGVTQTPKHLITATGQRVTLRCSPRSGDLSVYWYQQSLDQGLQFLIQYYNGEERAKGNILERFSAQQFPDLHSELNLSSLELGDSALYFCASSVGPSGSPYEQYFGPGTRLTVT.

V usage is TRBV15 and J usage is TRBJ1-4; 8 bases match TRBD1. There are 17 residues in the CDR3. Germline V CDR1 and CDR2: LNHNV, YYDKDF (reference sequence). J lost 4 bases, V lost 5 bases, and 12 bases had no gene match. The CDR3 coding sequence is TGTGCCACCAGCCCCGACAGGGGTATAGTCTTTAATGAAAAACTGTTTTTT. Protein product: CATSPDRGIVFNEKLFF.